These 17 T cell receptor beta chains were sequenced from one sample in a study of identical twins. MiXCR was run by TCRdb on the 5' RACE reads, yielding one entry per CDR3 protein. The sample comprises fewer than 900,000 distinct CDR3 sequences, about 20% of which are singletons, and about an eighth rests with the top ten. In addition, the sample was reused for a study of T cells expressing NK-cell markers.

The sample taken for sequencing was PBMCs. These receptors were obtained from a woman younger than 35 in good health.

The genes are TRBV7-4 and TRBJ2-3; D is unresolved. The V gene's germline CDR1 is SGHVT and CDR2 SQSDAQ. The V end lost 3 bases, the J end lost 6 bases, and 7 bases lay between the germline ends. The length of the CDR3 is 12 residues. CDR3 sequence reads: CASSFLVDTQYF. The CDR3 DNA reads as TGTGCCAGCAGCTTTCTGGTGGATACGCAGTATTTT.

There are many counts of this clonotype. The chain combines TRBV12-3 or TRBV12-4 with TRBJ2-7; no reliable D call. This CDR3 region has 12 residues. V was cut by 3 bases and J by 2 bases, with 5 bases left in between. The CDR3 DNA reads as TGTGCCAGCAGTTTTGCTCCCTACGAGCAGTACTTC. This sequence encodes CASSFAPYEQYF.

At least ten counts were recorded for this clonotype. V and J are TRBV12-3 or TRBV12-4 and TRBJ2-1; 10 nucleotides agree with TRBD1. This CDR3 spans 14 amino acids. Unmatched junction bases numbered 4, after V lost 3 bases and J lost 8 bases. Here the CDR3 DNA reads TGTGCCAGCAGTTTGGGACAGGGGTGGGATGAGCAGTTCTTC. It specifies CASSLGQGWDEQFF.

This clonotype was detected only a few times. The V and J genes are TRBV25-1 and TRBJ2-3, with 9 positions matching TRBD1. The CDR3 consists of 14 residues. The germline gives CDR1 MGHDK, CDR2 SYGVNS. Trimming took 6 bases from V and 7 from J; bases not matched to a gene: 8. The DNA for the CDR3 is TGTGCCAGCAGCTACCCCGGGACAGGGAATACGCAGTATTTT. As protein: CASSYPGTGNTQYF.

There are a few counts of this clonotype. This sequence joins TRBV7-8 and TRBJ2-3; no firm D call. CDR3 length equals 14 residues. Trimming took 0 bases from V and 0 from J, leaving 4 bases between them. From germline, CDR1 is SGHVS and CDR2 FQNEAQ. CDR3 bases: TGTGCCAGCAGCTTAGCCTTCAGCACAGATACGCAGTATTTT. Residues: CASSLAFSTDTQYF.

This clonotype was observed a handful of times. The chain has TRBV7-8 and TRBJ2-7, with 7 bases aligning to TRBD1. The length of the CDR3 is 15 residues. The junction had 10 bases not matched to a gene; V was cut back by 4 bases and J by 4 bases. Looked up from germline, CDR1 is SGHVS and CDR2 is FQNEAQ. CDR3 sequence reads: CASSSTGTDHYEQYF. DNA of the CDR3: TGTGCCAGCAGCTCCACCGGGACAGACCATTACGAGCAGTACTTC.

V usage is TRBV5-5 and J usage is TRBJ2-7; D is unclear. The CDR3 has 14 residues. CDR1 SGHKS and CDR2 YYEKEE come from the germline V gene (reference sequence). V was clipped by 1 base and J by 2 bases, with 10 bases between them. CDR3 loop: CASSLYSGAYEQYF. Written as DNA, the CDR3 is TGTGCCAGCAGCTTGTATTCAGGAGCCTACGAGCAGTACTTC.

This clonotype was observed a few times. The rearrangement joins TRBV29-1 to TRBJ1-1, with D possibly TRBD1 on 5 matching bases. V was pared by 5 bases and J by 0 bases, with 16 bases between. The CDR3 has 15 residues. Germline V lookup: CDR1 SQVTM, CDR2 ANQGSEA. As DNA, the CDR3 is TGCAGCGTTCTCCCCGGGTGGGGGATGAACACTGAAGCTTTCTTT. It specifies CSVLPGWGMNTEAFF.

The chain carries TRBV12-3 or TRBV12-4 and TRBJ2-6, with no clear D. The CDR3 length is 15 residues. V was pared by 2 bases and J by 2 bases, with 7 bases between. CDR3 coding DNA: TGTGCCAGCAGTTTACCCAGACCTGGGGCCAACGTCCTGACTTTC. It encodes CASSLPRPGANVLTF.

The chain carries TRBV10-3 and TRBJ1-2; D is possibly TRBD1 (5 bases). Trimming cost V 4 bases and J 4 bases, with 16 bases left between them. Looked up from germline, CDR1 is ENHRY and CDR2 is SYGVKD. The CDR3 loop spans 15 amino acids. The CDR3 protein is CAISGAKGFGYGYTF. The CDR3 DNA follows: TGTGCCATCAGTGGTGCCAAGGGGTTCGGCTATGGCTACACCTTC.

This clonotype was seen at least ten times. This chain links TRBV7-9 with TRBJ2-7; either TRBD1 or TRBD2 may supply D (5 bases each). This CDR3 comprises 13 residues. With 5 bases removed from V and 5 bases from J, the gap between germline ends came to 13 bases. CDR1 and CDR2 (germline): SEHNR, FQNEAQ (reference sequence). CDR3 protein: CASSPGTGHEQYF. Here the CDR3 DNA reads TGTGCCAGCAGCCCCGGGACGGGGCACGAGCAGTACTTC.

The chain employs TRBV5-1 and TRBJ2-3, with 10 positions matching TRBD2. Trimming took 3 bases from V and 5 from J; bases not matched to a gene: 6. This CDR3 spans 15 amino acids. The germline V gene encodes CDR1 SGHRS and CDR2 YFSETQ. The CDR3 DNA reads as TGCGCCAGCAGCTCTGGGCTAGCGGGAGTAGATACGCAGTATTTT. Residues: CASSSGLAGVDTQYF.

The sample holds a few counts of this clonotype. The chain carries TRBV5-1 and TRBJ1-1; 8 bases align to TRBD1. Unmatched junction bases numbered 7, after V lost 3 bases and J lost 0 bases. Germline CDR1 is SGHRS and CDR2 is YFSETQ. CDR3 length: 16 residues. As DNA, the CDR3 is TGCGCCAGCAGCTACGGACAGGGTATCATGAACACTGAAGCTTTCTTT. This codes for CASSYGQGIMNTEAFF. The whole variable domain, filled in from reference TRBV5-1 and TRBJ1-1, reads KAGVTQTPRYLIKTRGQQVTLSCSPISGHRSVSWYQQTPGQGLQFLFEYFSETQRNKGNFPGRFSGRQFSNSRSEMNVSTLELGDSALYLCASSYGQGIMNTEAFFGQGTRLTVV.

The chain has TRBV7-2 and TRBJ1-2; tentatively, D is TRBD1 (5 bases). V lost 6 bases and J 4 bases, leaving 24 bases between the germline ends. The CDR3 loop spans 17 amino acids. The germline V gene has CDR1 SGHTA and CDR2 FQGNSA. Here the CDR3 DNA reads TGTGCCAGCAGGCGACAGTACGAACTCTCGGTCGGCTATGGCTACACCTTC. Translated, it gives CASRRQYELSVGYGYTF.

This chain uses TRBV20-1 with TRBJ1-1; perhaps TRBD1 as D (6 bases). V was trimmed by 5 bases and J by 10 bases, leaving 14 bases between them. Germline V gives CDR1 DFQATT, CDR2 SNEGSKA (reference sequence). The CDR3 is 11 amino acids. The CDR3 spells CSAEYRARAFF. The CDR3 nucleotides are TGCAGTGCTGAGTACAGGGCGCGAGCTTTCTTT.

This clonotype has just a few counts. The genes are TRBV7-6 and TRBJ2-1, with 10 bases matching TRBD2. Germline V lookup: CDR1 SGHVS, CDR2 FNYEAQ. The CDR3 sequence is 18 residues long. V gave up 1 base and J gave up 0 bases; unmatched junction bases: 6. DNA for the CDR3: TGTGCCAGCAGCTTAGAACTAGCGGGGATGAGCTCCTACAATGAGCAGTTCTTC. Amino acids: CASSLELAGMSSYNEQFF.

The table lists this clonotype with a few counts. The chain couples TRBV20-1 to TRBJ2-3; possibly TRBD1 for D (6 bases). V lost 5 bases and J lost 3, with 9 bases in between. The CDR3 consists of 12 residues. Germline V CDR1 and CDR2: DFQATT, SNEGSKA (reference sequence). The CDR3 DNA follows: TGCAGTGCTCCACAGGGTACAGATACGCAGTATTTT. Protein sequence: CSAPQGTDTQYF.